This T cell receptor (beta chain) is from a study of response to subunit inactivated influenza vaccine. Study-wide points: Authors suggested each seasonal influenza vaccination recruits few new T cells.

The germline V gene has CDR1 SGHDT and CDR2 YYEEEE. The V segment lost 6 bases and the J segment 2 bases; nucleotides outside the gene matches: 3. The CDR3 totals 15 residues. TCRdb analysed the RT-PCR reads with MiXCR anew, one entry per CDR3 protein. The sample has 800,000 to 1,000,000 distinct CDR3 sequences, around 21% seen once; the top ten hold 10% to 13%. On this clonotype itself: Its specificity is not known.

The source was PBMCs from blood, collected 5 days after vaccination. The clonotype was recovered from a man aged 50-59 years who received an inactivated influenza vaccine. The chain recombines TRBV5-6 with TRBJ2-5, with 14 bases fitting TRBD2. The CDR3 region is CASKRLAGGQETQYF. DNA for the CDR3: TGTGCCAGCAAACGACTAGCGGGAGGGCAAGAGACCCAGTACTTC.